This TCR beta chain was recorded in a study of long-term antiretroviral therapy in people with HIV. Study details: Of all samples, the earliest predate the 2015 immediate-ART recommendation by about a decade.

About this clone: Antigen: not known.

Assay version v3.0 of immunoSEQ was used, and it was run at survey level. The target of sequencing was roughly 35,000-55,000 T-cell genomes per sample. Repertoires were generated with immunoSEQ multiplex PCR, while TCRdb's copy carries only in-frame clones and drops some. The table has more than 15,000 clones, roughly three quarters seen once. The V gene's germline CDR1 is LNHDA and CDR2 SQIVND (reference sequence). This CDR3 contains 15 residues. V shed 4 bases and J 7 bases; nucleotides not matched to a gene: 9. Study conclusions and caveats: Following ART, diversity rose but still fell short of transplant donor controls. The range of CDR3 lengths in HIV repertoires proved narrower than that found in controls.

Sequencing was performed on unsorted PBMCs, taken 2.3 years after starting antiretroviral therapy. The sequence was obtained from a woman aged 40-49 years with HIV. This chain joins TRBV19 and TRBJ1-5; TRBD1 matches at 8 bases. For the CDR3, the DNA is TGTGCCAGTAGTAAGGACAGGGAAGGCGGGCAGCCCCAGCATTTT. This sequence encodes CASSKDREGGQPQHF.